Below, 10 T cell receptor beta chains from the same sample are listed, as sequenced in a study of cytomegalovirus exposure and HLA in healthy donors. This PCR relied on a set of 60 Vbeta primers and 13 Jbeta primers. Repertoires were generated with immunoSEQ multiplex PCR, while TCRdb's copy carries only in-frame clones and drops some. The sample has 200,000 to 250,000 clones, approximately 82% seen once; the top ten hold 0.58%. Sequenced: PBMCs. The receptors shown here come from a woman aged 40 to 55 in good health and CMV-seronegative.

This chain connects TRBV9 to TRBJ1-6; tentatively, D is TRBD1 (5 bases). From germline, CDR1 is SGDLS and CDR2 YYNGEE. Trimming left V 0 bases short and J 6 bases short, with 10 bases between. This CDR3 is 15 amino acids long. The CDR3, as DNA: TGTGCCAGCAGCGTAGCCCCAGGGATTAATTCACCCCTCCACTTT. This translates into CASSVAPGINSPLHF.

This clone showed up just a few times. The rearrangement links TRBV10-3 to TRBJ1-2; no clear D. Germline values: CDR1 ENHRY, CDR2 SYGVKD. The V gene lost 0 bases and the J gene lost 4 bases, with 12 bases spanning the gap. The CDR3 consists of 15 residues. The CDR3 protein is CAISESETLAYGYTF. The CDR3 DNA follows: TGTGCCATCAGTGAGTCAGAGACACTCGCCTATGGCTACACCTTC.

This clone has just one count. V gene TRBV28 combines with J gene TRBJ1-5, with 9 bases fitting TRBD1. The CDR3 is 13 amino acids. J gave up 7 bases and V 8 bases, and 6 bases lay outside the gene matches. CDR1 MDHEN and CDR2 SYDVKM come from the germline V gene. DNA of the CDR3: TGTGCCAGCTTTGGGACAGGGCGACAGCCCCAGCATTTT. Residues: CASFGTGRQPQHF.

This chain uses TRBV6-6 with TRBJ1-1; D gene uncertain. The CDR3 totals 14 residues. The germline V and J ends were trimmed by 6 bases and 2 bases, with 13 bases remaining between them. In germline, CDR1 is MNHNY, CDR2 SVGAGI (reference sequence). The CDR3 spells CASSPNGRNTEAFF. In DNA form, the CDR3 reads TGTGCCAGCAGCCCTAATGGGAGAAACACTGAAGCTTTCTTT.

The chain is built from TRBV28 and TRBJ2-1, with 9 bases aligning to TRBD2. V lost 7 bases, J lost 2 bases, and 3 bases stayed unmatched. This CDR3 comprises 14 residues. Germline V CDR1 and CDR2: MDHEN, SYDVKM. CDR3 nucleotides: TGTGCCAGCACGGGGACTAGCACCTACAATGAGCAGTTCTTC. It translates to CASTGTSTYNEQFF.

The CDR3 DNA follows: TGTGCCAGCAGTGCACAGGGCTACGAGCAGTACTTC. It is translated as CASSAQGYEQYF. The chain couples TRBV6-6 to TRBJ2-7, with a possible D match to TRBD1 (6 bases). Trimming pared 5 bases from V and 3 bases from J, leaving 8 bases between. The CDR3 consists of 12 residues. Germline lookup yields CDR1 MNHNY and CDR2 SVGAGI (reference sequence).

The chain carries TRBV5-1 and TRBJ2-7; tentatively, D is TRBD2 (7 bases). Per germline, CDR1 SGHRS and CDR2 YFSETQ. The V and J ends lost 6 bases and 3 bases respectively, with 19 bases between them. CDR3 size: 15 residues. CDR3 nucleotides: TGCGCCAGCACCCCTGGGGGGGGCTCTCACTACGAGCAGTACTTC. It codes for CASTPGGGSHYEQYF.

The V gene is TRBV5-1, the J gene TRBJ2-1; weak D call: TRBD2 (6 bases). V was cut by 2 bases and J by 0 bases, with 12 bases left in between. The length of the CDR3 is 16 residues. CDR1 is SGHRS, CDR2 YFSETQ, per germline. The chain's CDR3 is CASSFGGSPSYNEQFF. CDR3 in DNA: TGCGCCAGCAGCTTTGGGGGGAGTCCCTCCTACAATGAGCAGTTCTTC. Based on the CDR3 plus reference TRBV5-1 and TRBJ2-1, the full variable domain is KAGVTQTPRYLIKTRGQQVTLSCSPISGHRSVSWYQQTPGQGLQFLFEYFSETQRNKGNFPGRFSGRQFSNSRSEMNVSTLELGDSALYLCASSFGGSPSYNEQFFGPGTRLTVL.

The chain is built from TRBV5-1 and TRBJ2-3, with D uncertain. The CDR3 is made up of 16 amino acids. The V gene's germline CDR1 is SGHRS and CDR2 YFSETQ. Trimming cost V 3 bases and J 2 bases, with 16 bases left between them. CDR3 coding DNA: TGCGCCAGCAGCTCGTCTAACTCGCTTCACACAGATACGCAGTATTTT. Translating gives CASSSSNSLHTDTQYF.

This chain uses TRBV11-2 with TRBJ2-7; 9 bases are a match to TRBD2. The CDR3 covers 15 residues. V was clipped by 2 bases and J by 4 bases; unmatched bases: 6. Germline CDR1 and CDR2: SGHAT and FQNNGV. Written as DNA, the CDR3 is TGTGCCAGCAGCTTATTGGCGGGGGGGCCATACGAGCAGTACTTC. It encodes CASSLLAGGPYEQYF.